These T cell receptor beta chains were read from a single sample in a study of T-cell memory formation after mild COVID-19. TCRdb independently ran MiXCR on the 5' RACE reads; one entry per CDR3 protein. The profile shows around 250,000 distinct CDR3 sequences, roughly 17% of them singletons. The sequencing input was PBMCs or a T cell subset sorted from them (not recorded which). The receptors stem from a man aged 18 to 30 who had mild COVID-19 (a few samples of this study predate the infection). Cell type and time point are not known. CDR3s include the opening cysteine and the closing phenylalanine or tryptophan. Rows may omit the clone size; those that give it use once, few, many or a size class.

size: many
V: TRBV6-4
CDR3: CASSDGLATDTQYF

size: -
V: TRBV7-4
CDR3: CASSLACWGDEKLFF

size: -
V: TRBV4-2
CDR3: CASSQEDSGSSYEQYF

size: -
V: TRBV6-6
CDR3: CASSYNPGGGELFF

size: -
V: TRBV4-3
CDR3: CASSQDRAGYEQYF

size: -
V: TRBV20-1
CDR3: CSAGTRGQRTDTQYF

size: many
V: TRBV5-1
CDR3: CASSLGDTSQETQYF

size: few
V: TRBV27
CDR3: CASSSRASGDQETQYF

size: many
V: TRBV5-1
CDR3: CASSHTLDTIVF

size: -
V: TRBV20-1
CDR3: CSAADSVGVAFF

size: few
V: TRBV29-1
CDR3: CSVGGREQFF